This TCR beta chain is drawn from a study of control samples from healthy donors and cancer patients. The method was immunoSEQ multiplex PCR; TCRdb's version includes in-frame clones alone and lacks a portion of them. The table shows over 75,000 clones, with around 80% occurring only once. This CDR3 contains 18 residues. With V trimmed by 6 bases and J by 5 bases, 11 bases remained unmatched. Germline CDR1 is LGHDT and CDR2 is YNNKEL (reference sequence). The chain has TRBV3-1 (or the pseudogene TRBV3-2) and TRBJ2-2, with 14 bases aligning to TRBD2. The sequenced sample was blood. The sequence was collected from a man aged 55 to 70 in good health. The CDR3 DNA reads as TGTGCCAGCAGGGAATCGGGACTAGCGGGAGCTGGGACCGGGGAGCTGTTTTTT. Protein: CASRESGLAGAGTGELFF.